This T cell receptor (beta chain) was obtained from a study of cytomegalovirus exposure and HLA in healthy donors. Regarding the study as a whole: According to a subsequent analysis, TCR clusters identified in the first cohort showed a tendency to co-occur across the roughly 120 validation repertoires.

The donors were members of the 120-subject validation cohort (separate from the approximately 670-subject first cohort). The germline V gene has CDR1 SGHDT and CDR2 YYEEEE. V was clipped by 7 bases and J by 6 bases; unmatched bases: 7. The CDR3 loop spans 13 amino acids. With respect to this clone: The antigen is undetermined.

TCRdb's copy holds only in-frame clones and misses some; the assay was immunoSEQ multiplex PCR. The repertoire holds 150,000 or so clones, with roughly 90% as singletons. Material for sequencing was PBMCs. The gene calls are TRBV5-6 and TRBJ2-1; TRBD2 matches at 7 bases. This clonotype originated in a young man in good health and CMV-seropositive. The CDR3 here is CASSGAGRNEQFF. CDR3 DNA sequence: TGTGCCAGCTCCGGAGCGGGGCGCAATGAGCAGTTCTTC.